These 10 T cell receptor beta chains were sequenced from one sample in a study of blood T cell repertoires in COVID-19 (dated by TCRdb to 2018 to 2020). Library method: the immunoSEQ multiplex PCR assay. Not all clones reach the TCRdb copy of this immuneACCESS table, which keeps in-frame sequences only. Checked studies attribute under half of the gap to unresolved V genes and leave the rest unexplained. The sample table records 450,000 to 500,000 clones; roughly 85% of these occur just once. 3% to 4% of the sample lies in the top ten. The sequencing input was peripheral blood. The receptors here all came from a human donor in a cohort sampled during active COVID-19.

DNA of the CDR3: TGTGCCATCTTTACCGGGACAGGGTCAAGCTATGGCTACACCTTC. Translated: CAIFTGTGSSYGYTF. This chain connects TRBV10-3 to TRBJ1-2; 9 bases are a match to TRBD1. Germline values: CDR1 ENHRY, CDR2 SYGVKD. V trimming: 8 bases; J trimming: 4 bases; junction bases outside the gene matches: 11. There are 15 residues in the CDR3.

This clone was seen more than once but under ten times. The chain links TRBV25-1 to TRBJ2-7; D is perhaps TRBD1 (6 bases). CDR1 is MGHDK, CDR2 SYGVNS, per germline. V was cut by 6 bases and J by 11 bases, with 26 bases left in between. This CDR3 comprises 15 residues. The CDR3 coding sequence is TGTGCCAGCAGCGAGGGGTATGGGACACCGCATGAAAAGTACTTC. Translated, it gives CASSEGYGTPHEKYF.

The rearrangement links TRBV11-1 to TRBJ2-1, with 11 bases aligning to TRBD2. CDR3 size: 16 residues. Germline values: CDR1 SGHAT, CDR2 FQDESV (reference sequence). J was trimmed by 5 bases and V by 5 bases; bases with no gene match: 8. The CDR3 spells CASSPLTSGADNEQFF. In DNA, the CDR3 is TGTGCCAGCAGCCCCCTGACTAGCGGGGCTGACAATGAGCAGTTCTTC.

This rearrangement joins TRBV7-2 to TRBJ1-1, with TRBD1 identical over 7 bases. V lost 5 bases and J lost 2; bases outside the gene matches: 5. The CDR3 extends over 14 amino acids. CDR1 is SGHTA, CDR2 FQGNSA, per germline. DNA for the CDR3: TGTGCCAGCAGCCCGACAGGGAGCAACACTGAAGCTTTCTTT. It translates to CASSPTGSNTEAFF. Using reference TRBV7-2 and TRBJ1-1 for the parts outside the CDR3, the full variable domain is GAGVSQSPSNKVTEKGKDVELRCDPISGHTALYWYRQSLGQGLEFLIYFQGNSAPDKSGLPSDRFSAERTGGSVSTLTIQRTQQEDSAVYLCASSPTGSNTEAFFGQGTRLTVV.

The rearrangement uses TRBV6-2 or TRBV6-3 and TRBJ2-2; TRBD1 aligns across 9 bases. CDR1 and CDR2 from the germline V gene are MNHEY and SVGEGT. There are 14 residues in the CDR3. The J segment lost 6 bases and the V segment lost 4 bases, leaving 3 bases of the junction unmatched. CDR3 region: CASSSTGGSGELFF. Here the CDR3 DNA reads TGTGCCAGCAGTTCAACAGGGGGCTCCGGGGAGCTGTTTTTT.

The rearrangement links TRBV2 to TRBJ1-2; tentative D call: TRBD1 (6 bases). V gave up 7 bases and J gave up 3 bases, with 12 bases separating them. The CDR3 spans 13 residues. CDR1 is SNHLY and CDR2 is FYNNEI in the germline V gene. The CDR3: CASNPNRDYGYTF. The CDR3 nucleotides are TGTGCCAGCAACCCTAACAGGGACTATGGCTACACCTTC.

The chain joins TRBV18 to TRBJ1-1, with 8 bases that match TRBD1. The length of the CDR3 is 15 residues. J gave up 1 base and V 5 bases, and 6 bases lay outside the gene matches. Germline V gene sequence: CDR1 KGHSH, CDR2 LQKENI. The DNA for the CDR3 is TGTGCCAGCTCAGTGACAGGGGCCCCGAACACTGAAGCTTTCTTT. The encoded protein is CASSVTGAPNTEAFF.

The genes are TRBV6-2 or TRBV6-3 and TRBJ2-7; 8 bases align to TRBD2. With 4 bases clipped from V and 3 bases from J, the junction kept 8 bases outside the gene matches. This CDR3 region has 15 residues. Germline assignment: CDR1 MNHEY and CDR2 SVGEGT. The CDR3 loop is CASSSRLALRYEQYF. CDR3 DNA: TGTGCCAGCAGTTCAAGACTAGCGTTACGCTACGAGCAGTACTTC.

The genes are TRBV6-5 and TRBJ2-2; TRBD2 matches 11 bases. There are 15 residues in the CDR3. V trimming: 6 bases; J trimming: 2 bases; junction bases outside the gene matches: 2. CDR1 is MNHEY, CDR2 SVGAGI, per germline. DNA of the CDR3: TGTGCCAGCAGACTAGCGGGAGTCAACACCGGGGAGCTGTTTTTT. The encoded protein is CASRLAGVNTGELFF.

The chain links TRBV6-5 to TRBJ1-6, with D possibly being TRBD1 (6 bases). The CDR3 is made up of 12 amino acids. V was cut by 5 bases and J by 7 bases, with 6 bases left in between. Germline assignment: CDR1 MNHEY and CDR2 SVGAGI. The CDR3 nucleotides are TGTGCCAGCAGTAGGGGGAATTCACCCCTCCACTTT. Translation gives CASSRGNSPLHF.